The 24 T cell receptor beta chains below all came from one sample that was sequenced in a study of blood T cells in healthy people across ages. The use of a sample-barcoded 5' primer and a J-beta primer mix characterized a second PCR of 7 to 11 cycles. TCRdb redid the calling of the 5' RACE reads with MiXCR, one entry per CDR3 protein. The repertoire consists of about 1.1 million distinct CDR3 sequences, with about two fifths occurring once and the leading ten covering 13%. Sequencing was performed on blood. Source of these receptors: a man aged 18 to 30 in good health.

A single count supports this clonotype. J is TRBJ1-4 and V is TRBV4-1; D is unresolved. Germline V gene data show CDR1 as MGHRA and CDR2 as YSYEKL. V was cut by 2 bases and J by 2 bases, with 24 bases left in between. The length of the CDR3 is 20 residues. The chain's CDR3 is CASSQRPTPSTYATNEKLFF. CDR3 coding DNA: TGCGCCAGCAGCCAAAGACCGACGCCGTCCACCTACGCGACTAATGAAAAACTGTTTTTT.

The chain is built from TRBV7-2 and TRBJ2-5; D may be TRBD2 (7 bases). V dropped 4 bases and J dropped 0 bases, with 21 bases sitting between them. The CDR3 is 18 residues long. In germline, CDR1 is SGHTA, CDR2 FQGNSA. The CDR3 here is CASSYGLVGAVYQETQYF. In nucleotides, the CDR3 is TGTGCCAGCAGCTATGGACTAGTGGGGGCCGTCTACCAAGAGACCCAGTACTTC.

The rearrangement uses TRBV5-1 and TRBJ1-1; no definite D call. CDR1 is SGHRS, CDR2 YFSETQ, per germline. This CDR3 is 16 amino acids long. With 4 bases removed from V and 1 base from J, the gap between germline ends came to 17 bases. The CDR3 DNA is TGCGCCAGCAGCCCGGCCCCTCCCACAACGAACACTGAAGCTTTCTTT. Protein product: CASSPAPPTTNTEAFF.

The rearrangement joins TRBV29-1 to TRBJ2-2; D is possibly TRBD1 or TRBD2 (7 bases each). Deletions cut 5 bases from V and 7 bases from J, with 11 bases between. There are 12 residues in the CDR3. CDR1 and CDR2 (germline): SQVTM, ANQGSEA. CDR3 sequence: CSVLRGGGELFF. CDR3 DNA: TGCAGCGTTCTCAGGGGGGGCGGGGAGCTGTTTTTT.

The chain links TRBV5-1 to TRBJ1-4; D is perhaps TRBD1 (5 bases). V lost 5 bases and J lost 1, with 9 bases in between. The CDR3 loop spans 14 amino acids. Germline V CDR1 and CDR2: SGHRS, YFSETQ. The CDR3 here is CASRPDITNEKLFF. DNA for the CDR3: TGCGCCAGCAGACCGGACATAACTAATGAAAAACTGTTTTTT.

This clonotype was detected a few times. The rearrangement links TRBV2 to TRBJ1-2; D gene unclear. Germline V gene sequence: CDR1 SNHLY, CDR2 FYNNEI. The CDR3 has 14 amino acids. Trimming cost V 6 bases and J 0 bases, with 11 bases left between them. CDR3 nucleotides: TGTGCCAGCAGAGAACGGACGGCTAACTATGGCTACACCTTC. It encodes CASRERTANYGYTF.

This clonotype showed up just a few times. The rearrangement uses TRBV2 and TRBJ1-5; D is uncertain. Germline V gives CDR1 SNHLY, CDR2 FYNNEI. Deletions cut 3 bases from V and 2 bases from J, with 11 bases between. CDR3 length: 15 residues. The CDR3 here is CASSELLVGNQPQHF. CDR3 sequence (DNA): TGTGCCAGCAGTGAGCTGCTTGTGGGCAATCAGCCCCAGCATTTT.

This CDR3 is CASSVTSSHEQYF. CDR3 nucleotides: TGTGCCAGCAGTGTAACATCCTCCCATGAGCAGTACTTC. V and J are TRBV27 and TRBJ2-5, with D unclear. The CDR3 length is 13 residues. Between the trimmed V and J ends, which lost 5 bases and 11 bases, there was a span of 18 bases. The germline V gene encodes CDR1 MNHEY and CDR2 SMNVEV (reference sequence).

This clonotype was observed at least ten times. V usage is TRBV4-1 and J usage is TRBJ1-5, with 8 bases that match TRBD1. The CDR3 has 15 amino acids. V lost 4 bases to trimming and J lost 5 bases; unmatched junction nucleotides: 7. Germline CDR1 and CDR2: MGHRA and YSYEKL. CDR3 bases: TGCGCCAGCAGCCTAGGAGACAGGGGTTATCAGCCCCAGCATTTT. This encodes CASSLGDRGYQPQHF.

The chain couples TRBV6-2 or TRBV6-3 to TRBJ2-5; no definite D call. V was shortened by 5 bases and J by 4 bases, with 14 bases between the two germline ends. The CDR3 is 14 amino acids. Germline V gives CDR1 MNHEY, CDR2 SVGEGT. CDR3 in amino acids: CASSGSDASETQYF. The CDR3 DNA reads TGTGCCAGCAGTGGCAGTGATGCGTCAGAGACCCAGTACTTC.

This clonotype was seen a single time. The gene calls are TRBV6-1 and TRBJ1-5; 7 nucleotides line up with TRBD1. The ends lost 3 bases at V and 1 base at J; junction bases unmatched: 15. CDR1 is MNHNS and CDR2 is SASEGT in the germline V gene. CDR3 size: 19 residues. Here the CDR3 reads CASSDLFGVRGVSNQPQHF. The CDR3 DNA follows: TGTGCCAGCAGTGACCTATTCGGGGTCAGGGGGGTAAGCAATCAGCCCCAGCATTTT.

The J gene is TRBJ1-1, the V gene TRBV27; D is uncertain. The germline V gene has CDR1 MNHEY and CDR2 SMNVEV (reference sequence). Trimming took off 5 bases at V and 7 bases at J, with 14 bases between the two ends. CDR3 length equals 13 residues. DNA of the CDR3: TGTGCCAGCAGTCGCGGGCAGAGGTTTGAAGCTTTCTTT. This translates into CASSRGQRFEAFF.

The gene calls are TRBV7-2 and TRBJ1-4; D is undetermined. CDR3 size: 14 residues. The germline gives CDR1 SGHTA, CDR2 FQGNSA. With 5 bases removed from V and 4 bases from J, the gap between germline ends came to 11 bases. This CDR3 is CASSPDVDNEKLFF. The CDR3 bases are TGTGCCAGCAGCCCCGATGTGGATAATGAAAAACTGTTTTTT.

For the CDR3, the DNA is TGTGCCAGCAGTTTAGAAATGCAGGGGGCGAGCTATGGCTACACCTTC. Its protein is CASSLEMQGASYGYTF. The rearrangement links TRBV12-3 or TRBV12-4 to TRBJ1-2; 8 bases map to TRBD1. This CDR3 spans 16 amino acids. After removal of 1 base from V and 4 bases from J, the junction contained 8 bases not matched to a gene.

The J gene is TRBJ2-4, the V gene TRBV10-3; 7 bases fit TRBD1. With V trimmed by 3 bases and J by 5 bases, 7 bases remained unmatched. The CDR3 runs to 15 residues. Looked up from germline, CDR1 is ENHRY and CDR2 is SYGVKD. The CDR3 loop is CAISDSDRNQNIQYF. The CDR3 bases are TGTGCCATCAGTGATTCGGACAGGAACCAAAACATTCAGTACTTC.

The CDR3 is CASSLTSGTSTDTQYF. The CDR3 region has the DNA TGCGCCAGCAGTCTTACCAGCGGAACTAGCACAGATACGCAGTATTTT. This chain connects TRBV4-1 to TRBJ2-3; D is possibly TRBD2 (5 bases). CDR3 size: 16 residues. The germline gives CDR1 MGHRA, CDR2 YSYEKL. Trimming cost V 6 bases and J 0 bases, with 16 bases left between them.

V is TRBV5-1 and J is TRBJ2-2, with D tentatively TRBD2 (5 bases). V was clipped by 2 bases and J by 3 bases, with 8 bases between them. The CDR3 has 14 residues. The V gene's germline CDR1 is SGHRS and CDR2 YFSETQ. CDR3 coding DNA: TGCGCCAGCAGCTTACTGGACTACACCGGGGAGCTGTTTTTT. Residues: CASSLLDYTGELFF.

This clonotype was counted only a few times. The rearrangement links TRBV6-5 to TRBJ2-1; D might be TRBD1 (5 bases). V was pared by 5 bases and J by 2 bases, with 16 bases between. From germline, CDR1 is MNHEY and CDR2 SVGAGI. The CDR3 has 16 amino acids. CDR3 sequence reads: CASSPQMGQAYNEQFF. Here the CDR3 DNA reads TGTGCCAGCAGTCCCCAGATGGGGCAGGCCTACAATGAGCAGTTCTTC.

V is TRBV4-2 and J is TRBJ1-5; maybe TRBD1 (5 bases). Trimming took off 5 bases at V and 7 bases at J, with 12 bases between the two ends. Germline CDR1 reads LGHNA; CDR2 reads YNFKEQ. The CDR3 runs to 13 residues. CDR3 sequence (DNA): TGTGCCAGCAGCAACGGAGGGGTCCAGCCCCAGCATTTT. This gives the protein CASSNGGVQPQHF.

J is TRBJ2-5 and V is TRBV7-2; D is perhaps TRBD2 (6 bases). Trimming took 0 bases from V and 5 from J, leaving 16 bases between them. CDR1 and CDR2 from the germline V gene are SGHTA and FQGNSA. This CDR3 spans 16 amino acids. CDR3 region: CASSLAFGGSTETQYF. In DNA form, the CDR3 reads TGTGCCAGCAGCTTAGCGTTCGGGGGTTCCACTGAGACCCAGTACTTC.

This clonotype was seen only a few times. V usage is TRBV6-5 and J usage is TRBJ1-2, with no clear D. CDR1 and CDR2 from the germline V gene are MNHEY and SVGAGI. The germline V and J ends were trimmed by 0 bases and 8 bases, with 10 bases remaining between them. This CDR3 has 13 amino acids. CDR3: CASSYSDLGGYTF. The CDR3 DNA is TGTGCCAGCAGTTACTCAGACCTTGGGGGCTACACCTTC.

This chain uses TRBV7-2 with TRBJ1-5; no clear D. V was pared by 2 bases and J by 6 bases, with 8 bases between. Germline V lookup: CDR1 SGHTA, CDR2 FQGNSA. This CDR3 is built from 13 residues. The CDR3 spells CASSLSQLQPQHF. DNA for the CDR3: TGTGCCAGCAGCTTAAGCCAGCTTCAGCCCCAGCATTTT.

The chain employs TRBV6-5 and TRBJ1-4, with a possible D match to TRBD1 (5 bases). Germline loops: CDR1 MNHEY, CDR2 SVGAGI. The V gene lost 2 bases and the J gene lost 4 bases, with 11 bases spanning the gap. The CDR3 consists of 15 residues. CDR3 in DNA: TGTGCCAGCAGTTACCTCCAGGGAGGTAATGAAAAACTGTTTTTT. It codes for CASSYLQGGNEKLFF.

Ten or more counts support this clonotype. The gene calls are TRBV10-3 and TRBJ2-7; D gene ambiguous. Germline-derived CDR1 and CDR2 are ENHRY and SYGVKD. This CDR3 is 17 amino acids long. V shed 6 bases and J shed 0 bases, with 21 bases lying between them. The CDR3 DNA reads TGTGCCATCAGCCCCACAAGAAGTGGAACCGTCTCCTACGAGCAGTACTTC. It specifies CAISPTRSGTVSYEQYF.